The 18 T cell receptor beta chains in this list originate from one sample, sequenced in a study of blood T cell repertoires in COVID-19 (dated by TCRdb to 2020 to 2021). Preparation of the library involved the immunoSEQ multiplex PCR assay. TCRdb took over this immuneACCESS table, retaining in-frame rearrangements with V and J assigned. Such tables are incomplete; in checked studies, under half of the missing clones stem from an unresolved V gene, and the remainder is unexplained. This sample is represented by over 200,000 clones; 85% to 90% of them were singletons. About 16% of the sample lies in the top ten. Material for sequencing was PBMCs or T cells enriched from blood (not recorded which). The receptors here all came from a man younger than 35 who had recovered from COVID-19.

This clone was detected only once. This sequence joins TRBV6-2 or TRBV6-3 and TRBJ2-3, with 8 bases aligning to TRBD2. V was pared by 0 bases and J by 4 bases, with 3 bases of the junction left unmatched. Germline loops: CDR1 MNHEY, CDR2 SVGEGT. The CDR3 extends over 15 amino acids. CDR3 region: CASSYSAGAPDTQYF. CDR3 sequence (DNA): TGTGCCAGCAGTTACTCAGCGGGGGCGCCAGATACGCAGTATTTT.

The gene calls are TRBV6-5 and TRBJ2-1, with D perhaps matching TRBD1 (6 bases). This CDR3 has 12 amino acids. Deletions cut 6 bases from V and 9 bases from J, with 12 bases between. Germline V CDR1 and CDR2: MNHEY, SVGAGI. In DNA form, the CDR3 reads TGTGCCAGCAGCACACAGGGCGGTGAGCAGTTCTTC. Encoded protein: CASSTQGGEQFF.

The CDR3 DNA reads TGTGCCAGCTCACCGGTCAACAGGGAAAATGAGCAGTTCTTC. Its protein product is CASSPVNRENEQFF. V gene TRBV18 combines with J gene TRBJ2-1; a possible D gene is TRBD1 (6 bases). V was trimmed by 3 bases and J by 7 bases, leaving 13 bases between them. Germline CDR1 KGHSH, CDR2 LQKENI. The CDR3 is 14 amino acids.

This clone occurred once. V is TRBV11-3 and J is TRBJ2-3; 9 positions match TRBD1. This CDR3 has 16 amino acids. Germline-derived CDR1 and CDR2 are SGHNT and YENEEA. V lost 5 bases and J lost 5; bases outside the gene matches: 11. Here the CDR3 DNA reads TGTGCCAGCAGCGGGCCCGGGACAGGGTTCGGAGATACGCAGTATTTT. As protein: CASSGPGTGFGDTQYF.

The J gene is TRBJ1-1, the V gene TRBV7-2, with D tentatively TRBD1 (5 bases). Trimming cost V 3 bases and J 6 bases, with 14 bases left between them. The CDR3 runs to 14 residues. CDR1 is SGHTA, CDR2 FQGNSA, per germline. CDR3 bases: TGTGCCAGCAGCTTTGATAGGGGAAGCGCTGAAGCTTTCTTT. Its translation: CASSFDRGSAEAFF.

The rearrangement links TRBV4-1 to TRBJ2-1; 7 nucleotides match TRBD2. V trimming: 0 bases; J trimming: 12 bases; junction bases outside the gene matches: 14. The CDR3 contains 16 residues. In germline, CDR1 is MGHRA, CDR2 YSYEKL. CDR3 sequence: CASSQDPGGLLGWQFF. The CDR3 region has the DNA TGCGCCAGCAGCCAAGATCCGGGGGGACTTCTAGGGTGGCAGTTCTTC.

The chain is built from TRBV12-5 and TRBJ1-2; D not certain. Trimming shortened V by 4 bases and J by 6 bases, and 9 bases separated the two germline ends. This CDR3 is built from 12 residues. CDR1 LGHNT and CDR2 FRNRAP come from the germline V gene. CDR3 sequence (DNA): TGTGCTAGTGGTTCGGGGAGTGATGGCTACACCTTC. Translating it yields CASGSGSDGYTF.

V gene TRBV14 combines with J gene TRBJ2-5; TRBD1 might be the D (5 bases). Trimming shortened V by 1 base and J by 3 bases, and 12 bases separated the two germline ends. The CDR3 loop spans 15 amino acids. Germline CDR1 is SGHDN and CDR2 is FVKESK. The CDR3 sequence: CASSQGFRQKETQYF. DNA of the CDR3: TGTGCCAGCAGCCAAGGGTTTCGACAGAAAGAGACCCAGTACTTC.

CDR3 protein: CASRGRDSYEQYF. In nucleotides, the CDR3 is TGTGCCAGTAGAGGCCGGGACTCCTACGAGCAGTACTTC. The V and J genes are TRBV19 and TRBJ2-7; tentatively, D is TRBD2 (5 bases). The CDR3 sequence is 13 residues long. Germline values: CDR1 LNHDA, CDR2 SQIVND (reference sequence). The V gene lost 6 bases and the J gene lost 0 bases, with 9 bases spanning the gap.

The CDR3 spells CASTGEGPGTSGSSYEQYF. CDR3 DNA: TGTGCCAGCACCGGGGAGGGCCCAGGGACTAGCGGGAGCTCCTACGAGCAGTACTTC. The gene calls are TRBV2 and TRBJ2-7, with 14 bases aligning to TRBD2. CDR3 length equals 19 residues. Losses at the gene ends were 7 bases for V and 0 bases for J; bases not matched to a gene: 14. Germline CDR1 is SNHLY and CDR2 is FYNNEI.

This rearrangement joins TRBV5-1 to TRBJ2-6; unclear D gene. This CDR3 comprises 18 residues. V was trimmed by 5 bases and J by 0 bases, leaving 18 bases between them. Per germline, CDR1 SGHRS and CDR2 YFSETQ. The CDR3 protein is CASSLQQYSLSGANVLTF. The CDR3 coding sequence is TGCGCCAGCAGTCTCCAACAGTACTCTCTCTCTGGGGCCAACGTCCTGACTTTC.

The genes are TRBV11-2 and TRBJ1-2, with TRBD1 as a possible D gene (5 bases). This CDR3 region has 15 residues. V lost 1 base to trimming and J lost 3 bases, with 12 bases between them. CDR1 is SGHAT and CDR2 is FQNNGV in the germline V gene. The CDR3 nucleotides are TGTGCCAGCAGCTTAGTGCAGGGTTTGGACTATGGCTACACCTTC. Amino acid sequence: CASSLVQGLDYGYTF.

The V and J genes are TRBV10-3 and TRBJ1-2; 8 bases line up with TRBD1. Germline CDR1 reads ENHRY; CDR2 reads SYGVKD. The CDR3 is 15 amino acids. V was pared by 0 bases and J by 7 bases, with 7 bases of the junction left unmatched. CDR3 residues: CAISESAGGLGGYTF. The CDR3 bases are TGTGCCATCAGTGAGTCGGCAGGGGGCCTGGGTGGCTACACCTTC.

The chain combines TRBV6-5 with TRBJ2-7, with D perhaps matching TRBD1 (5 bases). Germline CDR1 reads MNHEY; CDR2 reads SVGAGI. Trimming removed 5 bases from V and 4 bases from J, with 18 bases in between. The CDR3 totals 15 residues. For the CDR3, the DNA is TGTGCCAGCAGTAACGCGGACACCCTCGGGTACGAGCAGTACTTC. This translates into CASSNADTLGYEQYF.

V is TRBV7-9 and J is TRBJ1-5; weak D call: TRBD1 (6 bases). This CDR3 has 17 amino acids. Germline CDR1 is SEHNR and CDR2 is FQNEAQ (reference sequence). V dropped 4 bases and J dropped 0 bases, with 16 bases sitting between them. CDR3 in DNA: TGTGCCAGCAGCTCCGGGACAAGAGCCGATAGCAATCAGCCCCAGCATTTT. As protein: CASSSGTRADSNQPQHF. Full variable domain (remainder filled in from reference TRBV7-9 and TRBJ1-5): DTGVSQNPRHKITKRGQNVTFRCDPISEHNRLYWYRQTLGQGPEFLTYFQNEAQLEKSRLLSDRFSAERPKGSFSTLEIQRTEQGDSAMYLCASSSGTRADSNQPQHFGDGTRLSIL.

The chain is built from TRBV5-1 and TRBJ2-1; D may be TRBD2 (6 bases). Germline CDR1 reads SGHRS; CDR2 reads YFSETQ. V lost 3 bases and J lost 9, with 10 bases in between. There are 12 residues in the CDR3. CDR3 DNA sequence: TGCGCCAGCAGCTCGGAGGGTTTTGAGCAGTTCTTC. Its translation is CASSSEGFEQFF.

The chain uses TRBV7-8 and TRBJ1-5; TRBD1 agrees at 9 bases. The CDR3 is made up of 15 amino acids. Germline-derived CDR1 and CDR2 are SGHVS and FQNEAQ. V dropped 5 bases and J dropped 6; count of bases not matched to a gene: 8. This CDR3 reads CASSGGAGQGQPQHF. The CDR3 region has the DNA TGTGCCAGCAGCGGGGGGGCGGGACAGGGTCAGCCCCAGCATTTT.

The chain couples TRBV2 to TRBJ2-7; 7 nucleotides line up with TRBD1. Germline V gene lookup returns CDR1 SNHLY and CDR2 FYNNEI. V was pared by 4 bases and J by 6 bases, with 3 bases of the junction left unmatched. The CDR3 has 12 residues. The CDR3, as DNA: TGTGCCAGCAGTGGGGACAGTGCCGAGCAGTACTTC. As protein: CASSGDSAEQYF.